This TCR beta chain comes out of a study of cytotoxic CD8 clonotypes in ibrutinib-treated CLL. Study information: For this cohort, patients were 10 to 11 relapsed/refractory and some 15 treatment-naive, while 17 were IGHV unmutated. The taking of response samples occurred after a median about 13 months of treatment, with a range of 6 to 36.

The CDR3 covers 14 residues. The germline CDR1 and CDR2 sequences are MDHEN and SYDVKM. V shed 3 bases and J shed 4 bases, with 10 bases lying between them. Assay used: immunoSEQ multiplex PCR; TCRdb lists only in-frame clones, some missing. Of roughly 160,000 clones in the sample, about 80% are singletons; the top ten hold over 2%. This sample comprised PBMCs, obtained after 12 months of ibrutinib treatment. The genes are TRBV28 and TRBJ1-5; D remains ambiguous. This TCR derives from a human donor with chronic lymphocytic leukemia. DNA for the CDR3: TGTGCCAGCAGTTTTCCGGGGAGAAATCAGCCCCAGCATTTT. As protein: CASSFPGRNQPQHF.